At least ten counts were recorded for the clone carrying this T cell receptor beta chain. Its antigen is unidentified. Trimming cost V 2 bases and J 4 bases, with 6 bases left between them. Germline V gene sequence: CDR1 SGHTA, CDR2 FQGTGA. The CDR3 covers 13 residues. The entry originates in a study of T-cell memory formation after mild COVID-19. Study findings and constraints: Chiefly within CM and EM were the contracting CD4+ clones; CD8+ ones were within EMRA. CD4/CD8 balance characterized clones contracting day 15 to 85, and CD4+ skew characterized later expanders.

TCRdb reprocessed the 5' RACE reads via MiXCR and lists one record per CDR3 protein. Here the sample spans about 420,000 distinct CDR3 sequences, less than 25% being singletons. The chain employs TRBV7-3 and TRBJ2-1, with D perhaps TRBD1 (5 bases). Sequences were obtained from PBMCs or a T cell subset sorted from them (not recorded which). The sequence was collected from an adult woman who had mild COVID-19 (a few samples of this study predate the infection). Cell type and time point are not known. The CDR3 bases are TGTGCCAGCAGCTTACAGGGATACAATGAGCAGTTCTTC. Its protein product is CASSLQGYNEQFF. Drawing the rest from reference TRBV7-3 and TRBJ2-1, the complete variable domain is GAGVSQTPSNKVTEKGKYVELRCDPISGHTALYWYRQSLGQGPEFLIYFQGTGAADDSGLPNDRFFAVRPEGSVSTLKIQRTERGDSAVYLCASSLQGYNEQFFGPGTRLTVL.